A single sample is the source of the 2 T cell receptor beta chains below, sequenced in a study of early T cells in non-severe SARS-CoV-2 infection (dated by TCRdb to the early 2020s). Libraries came from 5' RACE. Instrument on record: NextSeq 500. TCRdb cleaned the public reads at Q25 with fastp, built clones with MiXCR and kept in-frame beta chains. Duplicate CDR3 protein sequences are folded into a single record with the most common DNA and genes. In all, the sample holds some 66,000 distinct CDR3 sequences, and about an eighth of those were seen once. The ten largest make up 4% to 5% of the sample. Sequencing was performed on whole blood. The source is an adult who was a healthcare worker with PCR-confirmed SARS-CoV-2 infection or an uninfected control (not recorded which).

The chain joins TRBV12-5 to TRBJ2-5, with D maybe TRBD2 (6 bases). The CDR3 length is 15 residues. Looked up from germline, CDR1 is LGHNT and CDR2 is FRNRAP. V was shortened by 4 bases and J by 5 bases, with 17 bases between the two germline ends. The CDR3 protein is CASGSVRGGTETQYF. Here the CDR3 DNA reads TGTGCTAGTGGTTCGGTACGTGGCGGGACGGAGACCCAGTACTTC. Full variable domain (missing parts from reference TRBV12-5 and TRBJ2-5): DARVTQTPRHKVTEMGQEVTMRCQPILGHNTVFWYRQTMMQGLELLAYFRNRAPLDDSGMPKDRFSAEMPDATLATLKIQPSEPRDSAVYFCASGSVRGGTETQYFGPGTRLLVL.

This clonotype was observed a few times. This chain uses TRBV7-9 with TRBJ1-1; 10 bases match TRBD1. CDR1 is SEHNR, CDR2 FQNEAQ, per germline (reference sequence). The CDR3 totals 15 residues. Losses at the gene ends were 1 base for V and 6 bases for J; bases not matched to a gene: 5. Here the CDR3 reads CASSLVDRGIAEAFF. Here the CDR3 DNA reads TGTGCCAGCAGCTTAGTGGACAGGGGGATCGCTGAAGCTTTCTTT.